Presented here are 31 T cell receptor beta chains from one specimen sequenced in a study of T cells in Graves' hyperthyroidism and ophthalmopathy. RNA transcripts served as the template for amplifying TCR beta CDR3 regions. A first-round RT-PCR of the TCR CDR3 used the HTBI primer set. In TCRdb, the multiplex PCR reads were re-called with MiXCR into one record per CDR3 protein. The sample has some 250,000 distinct CDR3 sequences, about 14% seen once. Source material: blood. The receptors originated from a woman aged 40-49 years with Graves' hyperthyroidism that later progressed to Graves' ophthalmopathy.

This sequence joins TRBV5-5 and TRBJ1-6; D ambiguous. Germline values: CDR1 SGHKS, CDR2 YYEKEE (reference sequence). V was clipped by 0 bases and J by 7 bases, with 8 bases between them. CDR3 length: 14 amino acids. The CDR3 region is CASSLGHSNSPLHF. The CDR3 DNA sequence: TGTGCCAGCAGCTTGGGACATTCGAATTCACCCCTCCACTTT.

There are many counts of this clonotype. Here the CDR3 DNA reads TGTGCCAGCAGTTTTTACCCCAAATCTAGCGGGATTGGGTTAGATACGCAGTATTTT. It is translated as CASSFYPKSSGIGLDTQYF. The chain uses TRBV28 and TRBJ2-3, with 9 bases aligning to TRBD2. This CDR3 is 19 amino acids long. J gave up 5 bases and V 3 bases, and 18 bases lay outside the gene matches. In germline, CDR1 is MDHEN, CDR2 SYDVKM.

This clonotype was found many times. The chain recombines TRBV3-1 with TRBJ2-2, with 7 bases that match TRBD2. With V trimmed by 3 bases and J by 6 bases, 4 bases remained unmatched. Germline V gene data show CDR1 as LGHDT and CDR2 as YNNKEL (reference sequence). This CDR3 has 14 residues. CDR3 loop: CASSHGGSAGELFF. CDR3 sequence (DNA): TGTGCCAGCAGCCACGGCGGGAGCGCCGGGGAGCTGTTTTTT. Complete variable domain (other parts from reference TRBV3-1 and TRBJ2-2): DTAVSQTPKYLVTQMGNDKSIKCEQNLGHDTMYWYKQDSKKFLKIMFSYNNKELIINETVPNRFSPKSPDKAHLNLHINSLELGDSAVYFCASSHGGSAGELFFGEGSRLTVL.

This clonotype was counted many times. This rearrangement joins TRBV3-1 to TRBJ2-1, with D possibly being TRBD2 (5 bases). CDR3 size: 15 residues. Trimming removed 3 bases from V and 0 bases from J, with 9 bases in between. Germline V gives CDR1 LGHDT, CDR2 YNNKEL (reference sequence). DNA of the CDR3: TGTGCCAGCAGCCAGGACTTGAGCTCCTACAATGAGCAGTTCTTC. This translates into CASSQDLSSYNEQFF.

V is TRBV6-5 and J is TRBJ2-7; TRBD1 or TRBD2 may be the D gene (6 bases each). The CDR3 extends over 17 amino acids. The germline V gene encodes CDR1 MNHEY and CDR2 SVGAGI. V lost 0 bases and J 4 bases, leaving 19 bases between the germline ends. The chain's CDR3 is CASSYSSGAELGYEQYF. The CDR3 DNA is TGTGCCAGCAGTTACTCATCGGGGGCAGAGCTTGGATACGAGCAGTACTTC.

In regard to this clonotype: This may stem from a read error, because a much larger clone lies one nucleotide away. The chain carries TRBV6-2 or TRBV6-3 and TRBJ2-7, with 13 bases fitting TRBD2. V shed 8 bases and J 1 base; nucleotides not matched to a gene: 23. Germline V gene sequence: CDR1 MNHEY, CDR2 SVGEGT. This CDR3 region has 21 residues. CDR3 DNA sequence: TGTGCCAGCTTCGACTTCATGCCGACGGGACTAGCGGGATTGCGGTCCTACGAGCAGTACTTC. Translated, it gives CASFDFMPTGLAGLRSYEQYF.

At least ten counts were recorded for this clonotype. This chain connects TRBV11-1 to TRBJ2-2; D not resolved. With 3 bases removed from V and 4 bases from J, the gap between germline ends came to 6 bases. The CDR3 covers 13 residues. Looked up from germline, CDR1 is SGHAT and CDR2 is FQDESV (reference sequence). The CDR3 nucleotides read TGTGCCAGCAGCTTGTCGAGCACCGGGGAGCTGTTTTTT. It encodes CASSLSSTGELFF.

This clonotype was found many times. V and J are TRBV14 and TRBJ1-2; D unresolved. Per the germline V gene, CDR1 is SGHDN and CDR2 is FVKESK. Trimming took 4 bases from V and 5 from J, leaving 20 bases between them. The CDR3 loop spans 16 amino acids. As DNA, the CDR3 is TGTGCCAGCAGCCGCTCCGTCAACCCTGCGGGGTATGGCTACACCTTC. Its protein is CASSRSVNPAGYGYTF.

This clonotype was counted at least ten times. V is TRBV6-1 and J is TRBJ2-7, with 7 bases that match TRBD2. The junction had 13 bases not matched to a gene; V was cut back by 5 bases and J by 6 bases. CDR1 is MNHNS and CDR2 is SASEGT in the germline V gene. CDR3 length equals 15 residues. The CDR3 nucleotides read TGTGCCAGCAGTACTGACGGACTAGACTTAGCCGAGCAGTACTTC. Residues: CASSTDGLDLAEQYF.

The chain couples TRBV20-1 to TRBJ2-7, with 13 bases identical to TRBD2. CDR1 is DFQATT and CDR2 is SNEGSKA in the germline V gene (reference sequence). The CDR3 length is 12 residues. The CDR3 DNA is TGCAGCGGGACTAGCGGGATCTACGAGCAGTACTTC. Protein: CSGTSGIYEQYF.

As to this clonotype: This sequence may be a read error, since a much larger clone differs from it by one base. V usage is TRBV5-5 and J usage is TRBJ2-1; TRBD2 matches 10 bases. J gave up 9 bases and V 5 bases, and 5 bases lay outside the gene matches. CDR1 and CDR2 from the germline V gene are SGHKS and YYEKEE (reference sequence). The CDR3 runs 13 residues. CDR3 sequence reads: CASRLAGVSEQFF. The CDR3 DNA is TGTGCCAGCAGGCTAGCGGGAGTGTCTGAGCAGTTCTTC.

This clonotype was detected many times. DNA for the CDR3: TGCGCCAGCAGCCAGACAGGGACTAGCGCGTACAATGAGCAGTTCTTC. It is translated as CASSQTGTSAYNEQFF. The rearrangement links TRBV4-1 to TRBJ2-1; 10 bases fit TRBD2. The germline V gene encodes CDR1 MGHRA and CDR2 YSYEKL. The CDR3 consists of 16 residues. The trim removed 3 bases at V and 4 bases at J, leaving 6 bases unmatched.

This rearrangement joins TRBV10-3 to TRBJ1-4; D is possibly TRBD1 (5 bases). V gave up 5 bases and J gave up 0 bases, with 7 bases separating them. CDR1 is ENHRY and CDR2 is SYGVKD in the germline V gene. The CDR3 length is 14 residues. Written as DNA, the CDR3 is TGTGCCATCAGTACAGGTGCAACTAATGAAAAACTGTTTTTT. Translation gives CAISTGATNEKLFF.

This clonotype occurred many times. V is TRBV27 and J is TRBJ2-3; TRBD1 matches at 10 bases. V was clipped by 6 bases and J by 6 bases; unmatched bases: 9. This CDR3 has 15 residues. Germline V gene data show CDR1 as MNHEY and CDR2 as SMNVEV (reference sequence). The CDR3 reads CASRRTGGLWDTQYF. As DNA, the CDR3 is TGTGCCAGCAGACGGACAGGGGGGTTATGGGATACGCAGTATTTT.

This clonotype has at least ten counts. J is TRBJ1-1 and V is TRBV9, with D perhaps matching TRBD1 (6 bases). CDR1 SGDLS and CDR2 YYNGEE come from the germline V gene. The length of the CDR3 is 14 residues. The V end lost 0 bases, the J end lost 7 bases, and 13 bases lay between the germline ends. CDR3 residues: CASSVGWGAYEAFF. In DNA form, the CDR3 reads TGTGCCAGCAGCGTAGGGTGGGGGGCATATGAAGCTTTCTTT.

This clonotype was seen only a few times. CDR3 protein: CAISPGPKTDTQYF. The DNA of the CDR3 is TGTGCCATCAGTCCAGGACCTAAAACAGATACGCAGTATTTT. V usage is TRBV10-3 and J usage is TRBJ2-3; D unclear. V was shortened by 5 bases and J by 3 bases, with 12 bases between the two germline ends. In germline, CDR1 is ENHRY, CDR2 SYGVKD. This CDR3 spans 14 amino acids.

This chain's CDR3 is CASSTREGGADTQYF. The CDR3 region has the DNA TGTGCCAGCAGTACCAGGGAGGGGGGGGCAGATACGCAGTATTTT. The rearrangement joins TRBV27 to TRBJ2-3, with D maybe TRBD2 (7 bases). CDR1 is MNHEY, CDR2 SMNVEV, per germline (reference sequence). Trimming shortened V by 5 bases and J by 4 bases, and 16 bases separated the two germline ends. The CDR3 loop spans 15 amino acids.

This clonotype was detected many times. V is TRBV28 and J is TRBJ2-7; TRBD1 agrees at 10 bases. Germline V gives CDR1 MDHEN, CDR2 SYDVKM. The CDR3 extends over 14 amino acids. The ends lost 6 bases at V and 2 bases at J; junction bases unmatched: 4. The CDR3 sequence is CASRRTGGTYEQYF. The CDR3, as DNA: TGTGCCAGCAGGAGGACAGGGGGTACCTACGAGCAGTACTTC.

This clonotype was found many times. The V and J genes are TRBV30 and TRBJ1-1; D call uncertain. The V end lost 5 bases, the J end lost 1 base, and 26 bases lay between the germline ends. The CDR3 length is 18 residues. Germline V gene lookup returns CDR1 GTSNPN and CDR2 SVGIG (reference sequence). The CDR3 nucleotides read TGTGCCTGGGGCCGGGCATGGGGTAAAGGGATTCGGAACACTGAAGCTTTCTTT. Its protein is CAWGRAWGKGIRNTEAFF.

With regard to this clonotype: A clone one base away is much larger, so this may be a read error. The chain has TRBV4-1 and TRBJ1-5; the D is unclear. CDR3 length: 14 amino acids. Germline-derived CDR1 and CDR2 are MGHRA and YSYEKL. V lost 4 bases and J 3 bases, leaving 10 bases between the germline ends. This chain's CDR3 is CASSRRTANQPQHF. DNA of the CDR3: TGCGCCAGCAGCCGAAGGACCGCCAATCAGCCCCAGCATTTT.

The CDR3 DNA is TGTGCCAGCACTTACTCCGAGGTGGGGTGGTTGACCGGGGAGCTGTTTTTT. Its protein is CASTYSEVGWLTGELFF. The V and J genes are TRBV7-3 and TRBJ2-2; the D is unclear. This CDR3 spans 17 amino acids. The V gene lost 7 bases and the J gene lost 5 bases, with 23 bases spanning the gap. CDR1 is SGHTA and CDR2 is FQGTGA in the germline V gene.

The chain joins TRBV6-1 to TRBJ2-2, with D hard to call. CDR1 is MNHNS and CDR2 is SASEGT in the germline V gene. This CDR3 is 15 amino acids long. V lost 2 bases to trimming and J lost 1 base, with 8 bases between them. Written as DNA, the CDR3 is TGTGCCAGCAGTGAATGGCTCAGGAACACCGGGGAGCTGTTTTTT. Its translation is CASSEWLRNTGELFF.

Concerning this clonotype: A much larger clone differs from this one at a single base, so this may be a read error. This chain links TRBV27 with TRBJ2-7; possible D gene TRBD2, 6 bases. The J call may not be correct, given that the DNA end is closer to TRBJ2-1. The CDR3 covers 19 residues. Germline V CDR1 and CDR2: MNHEY, SMNVEV (reference sequence). The CDR3 bases are TGTGCCAGCAGTCCCGGACTGGGGACGGGAGTACCCAACTCCTACGAGCAGTTCTTC. Amino acids: CASSPGLGTGVPNSYEQFF.

This clonotype was seen only once. The V call is TRBV11-3, the J call TRBJ2-1; D tentatively reads TRBD1 or TRBD2 (5 bases each). The CDR3 is 15 amino acids. Trimming shortened V by 1 base and J by 8 bases, and 15 bases separated the two germline ends. CDR1 is SGHNT and CDR2 is YENEEA in the germline V gene. The CDR3 region is CASSLVWGFQHEQFF. The CDR3 nucleotides read TGTGCCAGCAGCTTAGTCTGGGGGTTCCAGCATGAGCAGTTCTTC.

This clonotype was seen at least ten times. The genes are TRBV6-1 and TRBJ2-2; tentative D call: TRBD2 (5 bases). The V end was cut by 6 bases, the J end by 7 bases, with 12 bases between. The CDR3 is made up of 13 amino acids. Germline CDR1 MNHNS, CDR2 SASEGT. The CDR3 DNA reads TGTGCCAGCAGCTCAGAGGGATTCGGGGAGCTGTTTTTT. Translating it yields CASSSEGFGELFF.

Of note for this clonotype: The junction does not match germline at one end; this may be a read error. The V gene is TRBV2, the J gene TRBJ1-2; D remains ambiguous. The CDR3 is made up of 15 amino acids. Germline V gene data show CDR1 as SNHLY and CDR2 as FYNNEI. The CDR3 bases are TGTGCCAGCAGTGAAGCGTCCGGCAGGAACTATGGCCACACCTTC. Translation: CASSEASGRNYGHTF.

This clonotype was observed a handful of times. Just one base apart from a much larger clone, this may be a read error. The chain is built from TRBV25-1 and TRBJ2-1; TRBD2 agrees at 7 bases. CDR3 length: 17 amino acids. CDR1 and CDR2 from the germline V gene are MGHDK and SYGVNS. The CDR3 nucleotides are TGTGCCAGCAGTGAATTCGGGCGGGCGGGGGAATACAATGGGCAGTTCTTC. It codes for CASSEFGRAGEYNGQFF.

This chain connects TRBV7-8 to TRBJ2-7; 9 bases fit TRBD2. Germline V gene lookup returns CDR1 SGHVS and CDR2 FQNEAQ. This CDR3 has 14 residues. V gave up 2 bases and J gave up 3 bases; unmatched junction bases: 2. The CDR3 region is CASSLSSGNYEQYF. The DNA for the CDR3 is TGTGCCAGCAGCTTATCTAGCGGGAACTACGAGCAGTACTTC. The full variable domain, with the rest looked up from reference TRBV7-8 and TRBJ2-7, is GAGVSQSPRYKVAKRGQDVALRCDPISGHVSLFWYQQALGQGPEFLTYFQNEAQLDKSGLPSDRFFAERPEGSVSTLKIQRTQQEDSAVYLCASSLSSGNYEQYFGPGTRLTVT.

This clonotype has only a few counts. This chain links TRBV15 with TRBJ2-1; 7 bases fit TRBD2. V lost 0 bases and J lost 7; bases outside the gene matches: 6. This CDR3 has 15 amino acids. Germline V lookup: CDR1 LNHNV, CDR2 YYDKDF (reference sequence). The CDR3 DNA reads as TGTGCCACCAGCAGAGAGCGGGAGAAGAAGAATGAGCAGTTCTTC. It translates to CATSREREKKNEQFF.

This clonotype showed up many times. This chain uses TRBV30 with TRBJ2-1; 7 bases are shared with TRBD1. V lost 2 bases and J lost 5; bases outside the gene matches: 9. The CDR3 extends over 15 amino acids. Germline values: CDR1 GTSNPN, CDR2 SVGIG (reference sequence). CDR3 amino acids: CAWSINRGRNNEQFF. CDR3 nucleotides: TGTGCCTGGAGTATAAACAGGGGACGAAACAATGAGCAGTTCTTC.

This rearrangement joins TRBV5-5 to TRBJ2-7, with a possible D match to TRBD1 (5 bases). Trimming stripped 0 bases from V and 3 bases from J, with 13 bases between. Germline V lookup: CDR1 SGHKS, CDR2 YYEKEE (reference sequence). This CDR3 comprises 15 residues. CDR3 in DNA: TGTGCCAGCAGCTTGGATAGGACACTCGACTACGAGCAGTACTTC. The encoded protein is CASSLDRTLDYEQYF.